This TCR beta chain was documented in a study of T cell responses to AZD1222 COVID-19 vaccine. Some clones are missing from TCRdb's copy, which holds only in-frame ones; the method was immunoSEQ multiplex PCR. This sample has tens of thousands of clones; less than 85% occur once, and the top ten carry 47%. Whether given at about 4 or about 12 weeks, second doses were pooled. Comments on this clone: Its antigen is not known.

This CDR3 has 15 amino acids. The germline gives CDR1 KGHSH, CDR2 LQKENI. Trimming removed 5 bases from V and 0 bases from J, with 12 bases in between. The study, taken as a whole, reports: Repertoires were obtained solely post-peak T cell response. Most donors were white British, females outnumbered males, and clonal diversity was possibly underestimated.

The TCR comes from an adult who received the AZD1222 COVID-19 vaccine. The V gene is TRBV18, the J gene TRBJ2-3; no firm D call. Sequenced here: peripheral blood, sampled 28 days after the second AZD1222 dose. CDR3 in DNA: TGTGCCAGCTCAAAGGCTGACCCTAGCACAGATACGCAGTATTTT. Its translation: CASSKADPSTDTQYF.